The next 27 T cell receptor beta chains were all read from a single sample in a study of identical twins. Each CDR3 protein gets one entry after TCRdb re-called the 5' RACE reads with MiXCR. In the table there are around 250,000 distinct CDR3 sequences, about an eighth of which are singletons. These data were also reused for a study on yellow fever vaccine responses in identical twins.

The sample was memory (CD45RO+) T cells sorted from blood. The origin of the receptors is a woman under 30 in good health.

A few counts support this clonotype. The chain employs TRBV5-1 and TRBJ2-5; 12 nucleotides align to TRBD1. The CDR3 contains 15 residues. From germline, CDR1 is SGHRS and CDR2 YFSETQ. The trim removed 4 bases at V and 5 bases at J, leaving 6 bases unmatched. In nucleotides, the CDR3 is TGCGCCAGCAGCCCGGGACAGGGGGCGCGGGAGACCCAGTACTTC. This sequence encodes CASSPGQGARETQYF.

This clonotype was seen a handful of times. The V and J genes are TRBV20-1 and TRBJ1-4; a possible D gene is TRBD1 (6 bases). The V gene's germline CDR1 is DFQATT and CDR2 SNEGSKA (reference sequence). This CDR3 comprises 15 residues. V was cut by 6 bases and J by 1 base, with 15 bases left in between. The CDR3 DNA reads TGCAGTGCAATGGCAGCCAGGGGAACTAATGAAAAACTGTTTTTT. This gives the protein CSAMAARGTNEKLFF.

V and J are TRBV12-5 and TRBJ2-1; D remains unclear. V shed 1 base and J shed 7 bases, with 14 bases lying between them. The CDR3 runs to 15 residues. Germline values: CDR1 LGHNT, CDR2 FRNRAP. The CDR3 nucleotides read TGTGCTAGTGGTTTGGGCGAAGTCCCCTGGAATGAGCAGTTCTTC. Translating gives CASGLGEVPWNEQFF.

This clonotype was seen only a few times. V gene TRBV5-6 combines with J gene TRBJ2-7; 10 bases map to TRBD2. Germline loops: CDR1 SGHDT, CDR2 YYEEEE. The CDR3 has 18 residues. With V trimmed by 3 bases and J by 3 bases, 15 bases remained unmatched. The CDR3 DNA sequence: TGTGCCAGCAGCTCGGGGTCTTTTAGCGGGAGGACCTACTACGAGCAGTACTTC. Protein sequence: CASSSGSFSGRTYYEQYF.

The chain is built from TRBV10-3 and TRBJ1-6; D possibly corresponds to TRBD1 (6 bases). Germline CDR1 reads ENHRY; CDR2 reads SYGVKD. The germline V and J ends were trimmed by 9 bases and 7 bases, with 16 bases remaining between them. CDR3 length equals 14 residues. CDR3 nucleotides: TGTGCCATAGGTGGGGACACCGGGAATTCACCCCTCCACTTT. Amino acid sequence: CAIGGDTGNSPLHF.

The chain links TRBV28 to TRBJ2-1, with D hard to call. Germline-derived CDR1 and CDR2 are MDHEN and SYDVKM. The CDR3 consists of 16 residues. Trimming pared 5 bases from V and 0 bases from J, leaving 14 bases between. The CDR3 nucleotides read TGTGCCAGCAGTCTCCCAGGACGGAGCTCCTACAATGAGCAGTTCTTC. Translating gives CASSLPGRSSYNEQFF.

This clonotype was seen only a few times. The chain is built from TRBV19 and TRBJ2-7; D assignment may be TRBD1 or TRBD2 (5 bases each). CDR3 length: 15 amino acids. Germline CDR1 reads LNHDA; CDR2 reads SQIVND (reference sequence). Trimming took 6 bases from V and 2 from J, leaving 17 bases between them. CDR3 sequence: CASRVRRDQTYEQYF. The CDR3 nucleotides are TGTGCCAGTAGGGTTCGTCGGGACCAAACCTACGAGCAGTACTTC.

The rearrangement links TRBV20-1 to TRBJ2-5; D is unresolved. V was trimmed by 0 bases and J by 4 bases, leaving 12 bases between them. The CDR3 totals 14 residues. In germline, CDR1 is DFQATT, CDR2 SNEGSKA (reference sequence). CDR3 loop: CSARDPGLAETQYF. The CDR3 coding sequence is TGCAGTGCTAGAGATCCGGGTTTGGCAGAGACCCAGTACTTC.

This clonotype showed up just a few times. The J gene is TRBJ2-7, the V gene TRBV5-1, with 11 bases fitting TRBD2. The V gene end was trimmed by 0 bases and the J gene end by 5 bases; junction bases not matched to a gene: 4. The CDR3 length is 15 residues. Germline CDR1 and CDR2: SGHRS and YFSETQ. The CDR3 DNA sequence: TGCGCCAGCAGCTTGGTCTTAGCGGGAGGGGACGAGCAGTACTTC. Encoded protein: CASSLVLAGGDEQYF.

The genes are TRBV10-3 and TRBJ2-1; either TRBD1 or TRBD2 may supply D (5 bases each). The CDR3 extends over 13 amino acids. Germline V gene lookup returns CDR1 ENHRY and CDR2 SYGVKD. Trimming pared 0 bases from V and 15 bases from J, leaving 15 bases between. The CDR3: CAISESTLGVPFF. The CDR3 region has the DNA TGTGCCATCAGTGAGTCGACTCTGGGGGTACCGTTCTTC.

The chain combines TRBV3-1 with TRBJ2-5; D might be TRBD2 (7 bases). Germline CDR1 and CDR2: LGHDT and YNNKEL (reference sequence). V gave up 1 base and J gave up 4 bases, with 13 bases separating them. There are 15 residues in the CDR3. The CDR3 nucleotides read TGTGCCAGCAGCCAAGCGAAGGGAGGGGGAGAGACCCAGTACTTC. Protein product: CASSQAKGGGETQYF.

This clonotype was seen just once. A clone one base away is much larger, so this may be a read error. The chain uses TRBV11-2 and TRBJ2-1; the match to TRBD2 covers 8 bases. CDR1 and CDR2 (germline): SGHAT, FQNNGV. The CDR3 is 18 residues long. This chain's CDR3 is CASSLGILAGQSYNEQLF. In DNA, the CDR3 is TGTGCCAGCAGCTTAGGAATATTAGCGGGACAATCCTACAATGAGCAGTTATTC.

Note on this clonotype: The conserved closing phenylalanine or tryptophan is absent in this CDR3, likely reflecting a read error. The chain employs TRBV4-3 and TRBJ2-1, with 8 bases aligning to TRBD1. In germline, CDR1 is LGHNA, CDR2 YSLEER. This CDR3 spans 16 amino acids. The junction had 8 bases not matched to a gene; V was cut back by 0 bases and J by 7 bases. CDR3 residues: CASSQDVGQGFNEQFV. The CDR3 DNA reads TGCGCCAGCAGCCAAGATGTAGGACAGGGTTTTAATGAGCAGTTCGTC.

Many counts were recorded for this clonotype. The chain carries TRBV24-1 and TRBJ1-2; D is unresolved. V lost 4 bases and J lost 6, with 11 bases in between. This CDR3 spans 13 amino acids. Germline V lookup: CDR1 KGHDR, CDR2 SFDVKD. CDR3 amino acids: CATSESSWDGYTF. CDR3 DNA sequence: TGTGCCACCAGTGAGTCCTCGTGGGATGGCTACACCTTC.

This clonotype was seen a handful of times. CDR3 residues: CSSSGTVEAFF. DNA for the CDR3: TGCAGCTCTTCCGGGACTGTCGAAGCTTTCTTT. The V gene is TRBV29-1, the J gene TRBJ1-1; D may be TRBD1 (5 bases). The V end was cut by 8 bases, the J end by 8 bases, with 15 bases between. Germline assignment: CDR1 SQVTM and CDR2 ANQGSEA. The CDR3 totals 11 residues.

This clonotype was found a few times. J is TRBJ1-2 and V is TRBV20-1; D perhaps matches TRBD1 (5 bases). The CDR3 extends over 15 amino acids. The V end was cut by 3 bases, the J end by 0 bases, with 14 bases between. Germline assignment: CDR1 DFQATT and CDR2 SNEGSKA (reference sequence). The chain's CDR3 is CSASLRDGANYGYTF. As DNA, the CDR3 is TGCAGTGCTAGCCTCCGGGACGGAGCTAACTATGGCTACACCTTC.

There are many counts of this clonotype. The chain uses TRBV12-3 or TRBV12-4 and TRBJ1-1; 10 bases fit TRBD1. J was trimmed by 5 bases and V by 5 bases; bases with no gene match: 5. The CDR3 sequence is 14 residues long. The CDR3 loop is CASSRPGQGTEAFF. The DNA of the CDR3 is TGTGCCAGCAGTCGCCCGGGACAGGGGACTGAAGCTTTCTTT.

This clonotype occurred a few times. The chain links TRBV5-1 to TRBJ2-3, with D tentatively TRBD1 (5 bases). V lost 0 bases to trimming and J lost 2 bases, with 7 bases between them. There are 14 residues in the CDR3. CDR1 SGHRS and CDR2 YFSETQ come from the germline V gene. The CDR3 nucleotides read TGCGCCAGCAGCTTGGAAGGGGTCACAGATACGCAGTATTTT. It encodes CASSLEGVTDTQYF.

This clonotype occurred many times. This chain links TRBV18 with TRBJ2-3; D is undetermined. V lost 5 bases, J lost 0 bases, and 3 bases lay in between. CDR3 length: 12 residues. Germline CDR1 KGHSH, CDR2 LQKENI. CDR3 nucleotides: TGTGCCAGCTCAACTAGCACAGATACGCAGTATTTT. Amino acid sequence: CASSTSTDTQYF. Variable domain in full (rest from reference TRBV18 and TRBJ2-3): NAGVMQNPRHLVRRRGQEARLRCSPMKGHSHVYWYRQLPEEGLKFMVYLQKENIIDESGMPKERFSAEFPKEGPSILRIQQVVRGDSAAYFCASSTSTDTQYFGPGTRLTVL.

V usage is TRBV11-1 and J usage is TRBJ2-5, with TRBD1 as a possible D gene (7 bases). The germline gives CDR1 SGHAT, CDR2 FQDESV (reference sequence). The CDR3 covers 19 residues. The V end was cut by 5 bases, the J end by 5 bases, with 30 bases between. The CDR3 DNA sequence: TGTGCCAGCAGCCGGTCCCGGGACGGAGGGGTAGGGGGCAGGGAGACCCAGTACTTC. Its translation: CASSRSRDGGVGGRETQYF.

The V gene is TRBV29-1, the J gene TRBJ2-3, with unresolved D. The germline V gene encodes CDR1 SQVTM and CDR2 ANQGSEA. This CDR3 region has 13 residues. V was clipped by 1 base and J by 5 bases, with 10 bases between them. CDR3 region: CSVEGSSKDTQYF. The CDR3 coding sequence is TGCAGCGTTGAAGGATCGTCCAAAGATACGCAGTATTTT.

V usage is TRBV2 and J usage is TRBJ2-7; a possible D gene is TRBD1 (6 bases). The germline CDR1 and CDR2 sequences are SNHLY and FYNNEI. The CDR3 loop spans 13 amino acids. Trimming took 6 bases from V and 9 from J, leaving 18 bases between them. The CDR3, as DNA: TGTGCCAGCAGCTGGACAGAAATTTCAGTGCAGTACTTC. This codes for CASSWTEISVQYF.

This clonotype was counted a few times. The chain couples TRBV2 to TRBJ2-5; 7 nucleotides match TRBD1. CDR1 is SNHLY, CDR2 FYNNEI, per germline. Trimming removed 6 bases from V and 1 base from J; junction bases left unmatched: 2. The CDR3 consists of 13 residues. The CDR3 is CASSHRGQETQYF. The CDR3 region has the DNA TGTGCCAGCAGCCACAGGGGCCAAGAGACCCAGTACTTC. Drawing the rest from reference TRBV2 and TRBJ2-5, the complete variable domain is EPEVTQTPSHQVTQMGQEVILRCVPISNHLYFYWYRQILGQKVEFLVSFYNNEISEKSEIFDDQFSVERPDGSNFTLKIRSTKLEDSAMYFCASSHRGQETQYFGPGTRLLVL.

The table lists this clonotype with a few counts. The V gene is TRBV20-1, the J gene TRBJ2-2, with a weak D call TRBD2 (6 bases). The CDR3 sequence is 15 residues long. Looked up from germline, CDR1 is DFQATT and CDR2 is SNEGSKA (reference sequence). V lost 1 base and J lost 3, with 12 bases in between. The CDR3 DNA sequence: TGCAGTGCTAGAGTCCTGACTAGTGACACCGGGGAGCTGTTTTTT. Translating gives CSARVLTSDTGELFF.

This clonotype was counted only a few times. This chain connects TRBV20-1 to TRBJ2-7; 8 bases map to TRBD2. The V gene end was trimmed by 0 bases and the J gene end by 5 bases; junction bases not matched to a gene: 6. Looked up from germline, CDR1 is DFQATT and CDR2 is SNEGSKA (reference sequence). The CDR3 runs 14 residues. The CDR3 region has the DNA TGCAGTGCTAGAGAGAGCGGGAGATCTGACGAGCAGTACTTC. Translating gives CSARESGRSDEQYF.

This clonotype was found many times. This chain uses TRBV7-8 with TRBJ2-1; D not certain. V was cut by 0 bases and J by 3 bases, with 15 bases left in between. Germline CDR1 is SGHVS and CDR2 is FQNEAQ. The CDR3 is 17 amino acids. CDR3 sequence (DNA): TGTGCCAGCAGCTTAGCGTTCCTGGGCAGAGACTACAATGAGCAGTTCTTC. Translated: CASSLAFLGRDYNEQFF.

Only a few counts were recorded for this clonotype. The chain is built from TRBV10-3 and TRBJ2-1; TRBD2 might be the D (6 bases). Trimming shortened V by 9 bases and J by 3 bases, and 21 bases separated the two germline ends. This CDR3 has 16 residues. Germline lookup yields CDR1 ENHRY and CDR2 SYGVKD. The chain's CDR3 is CAIRSSIGGIYNEQFF. CDR3 DNA: TGTGCCATAAGATCTAGCATCGGGGGAATCTACAATGAGCAGTTCTTC.